This TCR beta chain was recovered during a study of cytomegalovirus exposure and HLA in healthy donors. This CDR3 is 17 amino acids long. Trimming cost V 5 bases and J 3 bases, with 22 bases left between them. Germline CDR1 is SGHAT and CDR2 is FQNNGV. General study points: Immune exposure was documented only through CMV serostatus. A link between a missense DCLRE1C variant and TCR beta V- and J-gene trimming emerged from a later analysis.

About this clone itself: The antigen is undetermined.

With 60 Vbeta and 13 Jbeta primers, the PCR was carried out. The method was immunoSEQ multiplex PCR; TCRdb's version includes in-frame clones alone and lacks a portion of them. Of around 110,000 clones in the sample, 82% were seen once. This chain links TRBV11-2 with TRBJ1-2; D might be TRBD1 (6 bases). The clonotype was recovered from a man in his forties or fifties in good health and CMV-seronegative. The sample comprised PBMCs. CDR3 nucleotide sequence: TGTGCCAGCAGCATGCTCCCTAAAGGGGGAAATGACTATGGCTACACCTTC. Its translation is CASSMLPKGGNDYGYTF. The whole variable domain, filled in from reference TRBV11-2 and TRBJ1-2, reads EAGVAQSPRYKIIEKRQSVAFWCNPISGHATLYWYQQILGQGPKLLIQFQNNGVVDDSQLPKDRFSAERLKGVDSTLKIQPAKLEDSAVYLCASSMLPKGGNDYGYTFGSGTRLTVV.